This T cell receptor (beta chain) was identified during a study of cytomegalovirus exposure and HLA in healthy donors. PCR used 60 Vbeta primers and 13 Jbeta primers. Data came from immunoSEQ multiplex PCR; TCRdb stores just in-frame clones and leaves some out. This table has 130,000 to 150,000 clones, roughly 75% appearing once. V was pared by 6 bases and J by 4 bases, with 8 bases of the junction left unmatched. Looked up from germline, CDR1 is KGHSH and CDR2 is LQKENI. This CDR3 is 15 amino acids long. The chain joins TRBV18 to TRBJ1-5; the match to TRBD1 covers 8 bases. The TCR comes from a man aged 25 to 40 in good health and CMV-seronegative. The source material was PBMCs. CDR3 amino acids: CASSPSTGGNQPQHF. CDR3 nucleotides: TGTGCCAGCTCTCCGTCTACAGGGGGGAATCAGCCCCAGCATTTT.